The 7 T cell receptor beta chains below come from one sample, sequenced in a study of identical twins. MiXCR was run by TCRdb on the 5' RACE reads, yielding one entry per CDR3 protein. The sample carries about 200,000 distinct CDR3 sequences, around 9.6% recorded once. Source material: memory (CD45RO+) T cells sorted from blood. The receptors derive from a woman aged 18-29 years in good health.

The table lists this clonotype with a few counts. The chain links TRBV12-5 to TRBJ2-1; 11 nucleotides align to TRBD1. The CDR3 spans 15 residues. V was pared by 5 bases and J by 6 bases, with 6 bases of the junction left unmatched. Germline V gene sequence: CDR1 LGHNT, CDR2 FRNRAP. This CDR3 reads CASGAGQGAFNEQFF. The DNA of the CDR3 is TGTGCTAGTGGTGCCGGACAGGGGGCATTCAATGAGCAGTTCTTC.

The V and J genes are TRBV7-3 and TRBJ2-1; D is unresolved. This CDR3 spans 13 amino acids. V lost 0 bases to trimming and J lost 7 bases, with 7 bases between them. CDR1 SGHTA and CDR2 FQGTGA come from the germline V gene. The CDR3 spells CASSLTPKNEQFF. The DNA of the CDR3 is TGTGCCAGCAGCTTAACACCGAAAAATGAGCAGTTCTTC.

This clonotype was observed many times. The genes are TRBV9 and TRBJ1-1; D not resolved. CDR3 length equals 15 residues. Trimming took off 4 bases at V and 1 base at J, with 14 bases between the two ends. Germline assignment: CDR1 SGDLS and CDR2 YYNGEE. The CDR3 loop reads CASSQPQASNTEAFF. Here the CDR3 DNA reads TGTGCCAGCAGCCAACCGCAGGCGTCGAACACTGAAGCTTTCTTT.

At least ten counts were recorded for this clonotype. The chain joins TRBV20-1 to TRBJ2-5, with a weak D call TRBD2 (7 bases). V gave up 0 bases and J gave up 4 bases, with 9 bases separating them. The CDR3 contains 13 residues. Per the germline V gene, CDR1 is DFQATT and CDR2 is SNEGSKA (reference sequence). In nucleotides, the CDR3 is TGCAGTGCTAGAGATAGGGGGGGAGAGACCCAGTACTTC. This codes for CSARDRGGETQYF.

This clonotype occurred a few times. The chain links TRBV9 to TRBJ2-5; perhaps TRBD1 as D (5 bases). The CDR3 is made up of 18 amino acids. CDR1 is SGDLS and CDR2 is YYNGEE in the germline V gene. V was cut by 3 bases and J by 4 bases, with 25 bases left in between. In DNA, the CDR3 is TGTGCCAGCAGCGCGACCCCCCCAGGGCCCGTTGTGGGAGAGACCCAGTACTTC. Amino acid sequence: CASSATPPGPVVGETQYF.

This clonotype was recorded at least ten times. The CDR3 is CASSESSDYNEQFF. Written as DNA, the CDR3 is TGTGCCAGCAGTGAGTCTAGCGACTACAATGAGCAGTTCTTC. The chain employs TRBV6-4 and TRBJ2-1, with D perhaps matching TRBD2 (6 bases). CDR3 size: 14 residues. V was clipped by 3 bases and J by 3 bases, with 9 bases between them. Germline lookup yields CDR1 MRHNA and CDR2 SNTAGT.

V gene TRBV3-1 combines with J gene TRBJ1-2; D is unresolved. Germline V gives CDR1 LGHDT, CDR2 YNNKEL (reference sequence). V dropped 3 bases and J dropped 8 bases, with 19 bases sitting between them. There are 15 residues in the CDR3. The CDR3 sequence is CASSQSRGSSVGYTF. In nucleotides, the CDR3 is TGTGCCAGCAGCCAGAGCCGGGGTTCGAGCGTAGGCTACACCTTC.